Presented here are 19 T cell receptor beta chains from one specimen sequenced in a study of radiation and T cells in renal cell carcinoma. The table came from immunoSEQ multiplex PCR; TCRdb's copy has only in-frame clones and leaves some out. The sample holds 100,000 to 150,000 clones, roughly 80% seen once. The time point: baseline pretreatment blood. Noted treatment: 15 Gy SBRT to primary tumor, nephrectomy 4 weeks later. The source was blood, collected from a patient whose treatment included radiotherapy and nephrectomy. The receptors shown here come from an older woman with renal cell carcinoma.

This rearrangement joins TRBV4-1 to TRBJ1-5; the match to TRBD1 covers 7 bases. Trimming at V came to 0 bases and at J to 4 bases, leaving 6 bases not matched to a gene. The CDR3 contains 16 residues. Germline assignment: CDR1 MGHRA and CDR2 YSYEKL. The CDR3 nucleotides are TGCGCCAGCAGCCAAGAACCGACAGGGAAAAATCAGCCCCAGCATTTT. As protein: CASSQEPTGKNQPQHF.

DNA for the CDR3: TGTGCCAGTAGTCCAATGTCCCGGGACAGGGACCAGTACTTC. This sequence encodes CASSPMSRDRDQYF. The chain combines TRBV19 with TRBJ2-7; the match to TRBD1 covers 9 bases. The J segment lost 10 bases and the V segment lost 5 bases, leaving 12 bases of the junction unmatched. Per germline, CDR1 LNHDA and CDR2 SQIVND (reference sequence). This CDR3 is 14 amino acids long.

This clone was detected only a few times. The gene calls are TRBV2 and TRBJ1-4; no reliable D call. Germline CDR1 and CDR2: SNHLY and FYNNEI. This CDR3 spans 16 amino acids. V dropped 6 bases and J dropped 7 bases, with 21 bases sitting between them. The CDR3 sequence: CASSEGWSGGGEKLFF. The CDR3 DNA is TGTGCCAGCAGCGAGGGATGGTCAGGTGGTGGTGAAAAACTGTTTTTT.

The chain is built from TRBV27 and TRBJ1-5; D is perhaps TRBD1 (6 bases). The V and J ends lost 8 bases and 0 bases respectively, with 11 bases between them. The CDR3 has 14 residues. The germline CDR1 and CDR2 sequences are MNHEY and SMNVEV (reference sequence). The CDR3 DNA is TGTGCCAGCGGGGGGGGCTATAGCAATCAGCCCCAGCATTTT. Protein sequence: CASGGGYSNQPQHF.

The chain combines TRBV6-6 with TRBJ1-5; D might be TRBD1 (6 bases). The germline V gene encodes CDR1 MNHNY and CDR2 SVGAGI (reference sequence). The V and J ends lost 4 bases and 0 bases respectively, with 10 bases between them. The CDR3 totals 15 residues. CDR3 DNA sequence: TGTGCCAGCAGTTGGAGGGGGGTTAGCAATCAGCCCCAGCATTTT. As protein: CASSWRGVSNQPQHF.

The rearrangement joins TRBV9 to TRBJ1-2, with D possibly TRBD1 on 6 matching bases. V lost 2 bases and J lost 3, with 14 bases in between. The CDR3 runs 15 residues. Looked up from germline, CDR1 is SGDLS and CDR2 is YYNGEE. The CDR3 nucleotides are TGTGCCAGCAGCGTCGGCGGGGGCGCGGACTATGGCTACACCTTC. Encoded protein: CASSVGGGADYGYTF.

J is TRBJ2-1 and V is TRBV5-8; D gene unclear. The CDR3 runs 14 residues. Germline CDR1 and CDR2: SGHTS and YDEGEE. Trimming took 5 bases from V and 9 from J, leaving 18 bases between them. CDR3 in amino acids: CASRARLGMGEQFF. CDR3 DNA: TGTGCCAGCAGGGCCCGCCTGGGGATGGGTGAGCAGTTCTTC.

The chain carries TRBV19 and TRBJ1-2; D ambiguous. The germline V gene encodes CDR1 LNHDA and CDR2 SQIVND (reference sequence). The V gene lost 8 bases and the J gene lost 3 bases, with 16 bases spanning the gap. This CDR3 is 14 amino acids long. The CDR3 DNA reads as TGTGCCAGTTCCGCGCAAGCCAGTGACTATGGCTACACCTTC. It yields the protein CASSAQASDYGYTF.

This chain uses TRBV7-3 with TRBJ2-1; D is undetermined. CDR1 is SGHTA, CDR2 FQGTGA, per germline. The CDR3 is made up of 13 amino acids. V was trimmed by 2 bases and J by 5 bases, leaving 7 bases between them. CDR3 sequence: CASSLGVNNEQFF. The DNA of the CDR3 is TGTGCCAGCAGCTTAGGGGTCAACAATGAGCAGTTCTTC.

J is TRBJ2-3 and V is TRBV25-1; possible D gene TRBD1, 5 bases. Trimming stripped 1 base from V and 8 bases from J, with 16 bases between. The CDR3 covers 15 residues. Germline V gene lookup returns CDR1 MGHDK and CDR2 SYGVNS. As DNA, the CDR3 is TGTGCCAGCAGTGAATCAGACAGATACCGCCCTACGCAGTATTTT. This translates into CASSESDRYRPTQYF.

Here the CDR3 reads CASSIAGGGNTEAFF. The CDR3, as DNA: TGTGCCAGTAGTATAGCCGGGGGAGGGAACACTGAAGCTTTCTTT. The chain carries TRBV19 and TRBJ1-1; D is possibly TRBD1 (5 bases). CDR1 LNHDA and CDR2 SQIVND come from the germline V gene (reference sequence). The CDR3 has 15 residues. V dropped 1 base and J dropped 1 base, with 10 bases sitting between them.

The V and J genes are TRBV7-2 and TRBJ1-4; unclear D gene. The CDR3 runs to 14 residues. V was cut by 3 bases and J by 11 bases, with 16 bases left in between. Per the germline V gene, CDR1 is SGHTA and CDR2 is FQGNSA. Here the CDR3 reads CASSFSDRAGKLFF. CDR3 bases: TGTGCCAGCAGCTTCTCGGATCGGGCGGGGAAACTGTTTTTT.

This clone has only a few counts. The chain couples TRBV5-1 to TRBJ2-2; D unclear. V lost 6 bases and J 5 bases, leaving 14 bases between the germline ends. From germline, CDR1 is SGHRS and CDR2 YFSETQ. This CDR3 comprises 14 residues. CDR3 residues: CASTPPDPTGELFF. The CDR3 DNA sequence: TGCGCCAGCACCCCGCCCGATCCGACCGGGGAGCTGTTTTTT.

The chain couples TRBV28 to TRBJ1-1; 8 bases are a match to TRBD1. J was trimmed by 0 bases and V by 6 bases; bases with no gene match: 6. The CDR3 has 15 residues. The V gene's germline CDR1 is MDHEN and CDR2 SYDVKM. CDR3 residues: CASSGQGIVNTEAFF. CDR3 in DNA: TGTGCCAGCAGCGGACAGGGTATAGTGAACACTGAAGCTTTCTTT.

CDR3 in amino acids: CASSWDRGIEGYTF. CDR3 nucleotides: TGTGCCAGCTCCTGGGACAGGGGCATCGAGGGCTACACCTTC. V gene TRBV27 combines with J gene TRBJ1-2, with 10 positions matching TRBD1. There are 14 residues in the CDR3. The trim removed 8 bases at V and 8 bases at J, leaving 11 bases unmatched. Germline CDR1 MNHEY, CDR2 SMNVEV (reference sequence).

The rearrangement links TRBV19 to TRBJ1-5; 11 positions match TRBD1. Per the germline V gene, CDR1 is LNHDA and CDR2 is SQIVND (reference sequence). The V segment lost 3 bases and the J segment 6 bases; nucleotides outside the gene matches: 7. The length of the CDR3 is 16 residues. CDR3 nucleotide sequence: TGTGCCAGTAGTATCGCGGGGACAGGGGGTTTTCAGCCCCAGCATTTT. This translates into CASSIAGTGGFQPQHF.

This chain connects TRBV7-2 to TRBJ2-2; D not certain. The germline V and J ends were trimmed by 5 bases and 7 bases, with 17 bases remaining between them. Looked up from germline, CDR1 is SGHTA and CDR2 is FQGNSA. This CDR3 region has 15 residues. In DNA form, the CDR3 reads TGTGCCAGCAGCCCCGCCGTTGGGGTGGTCGGGGAGCTGTTTTTT. The encoded protein is CASSPAVGVVGELFF. Looking up the rest from reference TRBV7-2 and TRBJ2-2 gives the full variable domain: GAGVSQSPSNKVTEKGKDVELRCDPISGHTALYWYRQSLGQGLEFLIYFQGNSAPDKSGLPSDRFSAERTGGSVSTLTIQRTQQEDSAVYLCASSPAVGVVGELFFGEGSRLTVL.

The V and J genes are TRBV5-1 and TRBJ2-3; D perhaps matches TRBD2 (7 bases). Germline CDR1 SGHRS, CDR2 YFSETQ. CDR3 length: 14 amino acids. V dropped 5 bases and J dropped 2 bases, with 12 bases sitting between them. DNA of the CDR3: TGCGCCAGCAGTCTCGGGGGGCCCACAGATACGCAGTATTTT. It codes for CASSLGGPTDTQYF.

The chain has TRBV6-1 and TRBJ1-2; 9 nucleotides line up with TRBD1. The CDR3 is 14 amino acids. The V gene's germline CDR1 is MNHNS and CDR2 SASEGT. The V and J ends lost 6 bases and 7 bases, in that order; junction bases with no gene match: 9. The CDR3 here is CASRGSGQGIGYTF. The DNA of the CDR3 is TGTGCCAGCAGGGGATCGGGACAGGGTATTGGCTACACCTTC.